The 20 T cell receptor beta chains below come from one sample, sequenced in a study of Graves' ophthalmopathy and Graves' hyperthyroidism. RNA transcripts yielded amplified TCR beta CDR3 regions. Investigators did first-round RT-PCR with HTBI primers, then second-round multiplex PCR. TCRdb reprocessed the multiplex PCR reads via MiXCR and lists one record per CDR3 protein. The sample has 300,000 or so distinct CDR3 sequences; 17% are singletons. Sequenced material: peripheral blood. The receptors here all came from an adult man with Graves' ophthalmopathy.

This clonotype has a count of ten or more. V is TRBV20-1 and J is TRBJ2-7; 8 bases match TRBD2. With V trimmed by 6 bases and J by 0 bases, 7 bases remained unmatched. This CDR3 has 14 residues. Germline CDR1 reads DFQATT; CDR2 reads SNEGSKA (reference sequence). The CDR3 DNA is TGCAGTGCCACTAGCGGTCATAGCTCCTACGAGCAGTACTTC. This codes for CSATSGHSSYEQYF.

CDR3 sequence (DNA): TGTGCCAGCAGTTACAGTCGGGGTACCGACTACGAGCAGTACTTC. Encoded protein: CASSYSRGTDYEQYF. This chain joins TRBV6-5 and TRBJ2-7, with D perhaps TRBD2 (5 bases). Germline values: CDR1 MNHEY, CDR2 SVGAGI. The CDR3 is made up of 15 amino acids. V lost 2 bases and J 3 bases, leaving 14 bases between the germline ends.

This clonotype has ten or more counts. The CDR3 DNA sequence: TGTGCCAGCAGTTTATACGGGACAGGGAGTGGCTACACCTTC. Protein: CASSLYGTGSGYTF. The rearrangement links TRBV6-5 to TRBJ1-2, with TRBD1 matching 9 bases. The CDR3 sequence is 14 residues long. The germline CDR1 and CDR2 sequences are MNHEY and SVGAGI. The V segment lost 4 bases and the J segment 7 bases; nucleotides outside the gene matches: 7.

The CDR3 spells CASSEGSGAETRAGGYEQYF. Here the CDR3 DNA reads TGTGCCAGCAGTGAGGGCTCTGGGGCGGAGACCAGGGCTGGGGGCTACGAGCAGTACTTC. The V call is TRBV2, the J call TRBJ2-7, with D possibly called TRBD1 or TRBD2 (5 bases each). CDR3 length: 20 residues. Germline V gene lookup returns CDR1 SNHLY and CDR2 FYNNEI. V was shortened by 3 bases and J by 3 bases, with 30 bases between the two germline ends.

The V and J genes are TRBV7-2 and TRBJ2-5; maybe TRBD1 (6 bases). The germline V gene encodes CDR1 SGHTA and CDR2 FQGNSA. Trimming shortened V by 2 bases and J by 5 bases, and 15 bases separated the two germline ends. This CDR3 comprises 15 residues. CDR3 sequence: CASSLPQGRVETQYF. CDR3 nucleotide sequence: TGTGCCAGCAGCTTACCCCAGGGGCGGGTGGAGACCCAGTACTTC.

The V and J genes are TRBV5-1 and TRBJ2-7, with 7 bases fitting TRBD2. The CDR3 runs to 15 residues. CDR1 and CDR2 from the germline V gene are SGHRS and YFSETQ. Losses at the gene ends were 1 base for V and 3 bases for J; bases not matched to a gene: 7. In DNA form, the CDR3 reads TGCGCCAGCAGCTTGAGCGGGACGGCCGGCTACGAGCAGTACTTC. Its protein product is CASSLSGTAGYEQYF.

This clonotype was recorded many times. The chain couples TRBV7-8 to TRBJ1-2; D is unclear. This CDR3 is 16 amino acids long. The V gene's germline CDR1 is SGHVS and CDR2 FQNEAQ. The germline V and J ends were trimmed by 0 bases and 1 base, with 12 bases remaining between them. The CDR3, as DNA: TGTGCCAGCAGCTTAGCCTTACCAAGAGATAACTATGGCTACACCTTC. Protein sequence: CASSLALPRDNYGYTF.

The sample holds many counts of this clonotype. CDR3 protein: CASRGAGSLNTEAFF. The CDR3 DNA follows: TGCGCCAGCAGGGGGGCGGGCAGTTTGAACACTGAAGCTTTCTTT. V is TRBV5-1 and J is TRBJ1-1; possible D gene TRBD1, 6 bases. This CDR3 contains 15 residues. Germline CDR1 SGHRS, CDR2 YFSETQ. V lost 5 bases to trimming and J lost 0 bases, with 14 bases between them.

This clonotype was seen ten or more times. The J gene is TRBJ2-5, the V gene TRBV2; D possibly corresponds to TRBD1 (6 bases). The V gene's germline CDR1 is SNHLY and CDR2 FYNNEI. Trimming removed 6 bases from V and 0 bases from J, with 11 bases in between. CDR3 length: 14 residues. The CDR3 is CASRRTDYQETQYF. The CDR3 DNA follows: TGTGCCAGCAGGAGGACAGACTACCAAGAGACCCAGTACTTC.

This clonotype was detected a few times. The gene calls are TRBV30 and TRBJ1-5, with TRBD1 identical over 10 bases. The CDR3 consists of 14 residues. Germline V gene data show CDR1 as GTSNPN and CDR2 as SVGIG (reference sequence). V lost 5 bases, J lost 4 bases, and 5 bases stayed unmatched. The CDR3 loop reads CAWGGGQGNQPQHF. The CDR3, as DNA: TGTGCCTGGGGGGGGGGACAGGGGAATCAGCCCCAGCATTTT.

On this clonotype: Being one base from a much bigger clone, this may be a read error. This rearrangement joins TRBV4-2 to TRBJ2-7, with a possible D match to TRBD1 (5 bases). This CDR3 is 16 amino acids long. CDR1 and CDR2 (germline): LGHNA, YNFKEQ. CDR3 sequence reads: CAISQGRRTSRYEQYF. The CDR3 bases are TGTGCCATCAGCCAGGGCCGTCGAACGAGTCGGTACGAGCAGTACTTC.

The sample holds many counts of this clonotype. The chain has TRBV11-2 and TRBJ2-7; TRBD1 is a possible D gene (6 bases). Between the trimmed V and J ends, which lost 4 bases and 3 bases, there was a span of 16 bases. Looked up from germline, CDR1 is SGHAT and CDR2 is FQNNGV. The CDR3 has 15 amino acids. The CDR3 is CASSSGPDRHYEQYF. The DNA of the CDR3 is TGTGCCAGCAGCTCGGGTCCGGACAGACACTACGAGCAGTACTTC.

CDR3 coding DNA: TGCAGCGCTTACATACGGGACAGCTATGGCTACACCTTC. It is translated as CSAYIRDSYGYTF. J is TRBJ1-2 and V is TRBV29-1; 7 bases are a match to TRBD1. CDR1 and CDR2 from the germline V gene are SQVTM and ANQGSEA. After removal of 7 bases from V and 4 bases from J, the junction contained 9 bases not matched to a gene. The CDR3 totals 13 residues.

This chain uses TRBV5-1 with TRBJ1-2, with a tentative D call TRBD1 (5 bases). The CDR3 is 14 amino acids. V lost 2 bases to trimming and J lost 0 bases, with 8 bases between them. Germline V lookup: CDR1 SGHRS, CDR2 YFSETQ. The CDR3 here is CASSFREANYGYTF. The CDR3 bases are TGCGCCAGCAGCTTCAGGGAAGCTAACTATGGCTACACCTTC.

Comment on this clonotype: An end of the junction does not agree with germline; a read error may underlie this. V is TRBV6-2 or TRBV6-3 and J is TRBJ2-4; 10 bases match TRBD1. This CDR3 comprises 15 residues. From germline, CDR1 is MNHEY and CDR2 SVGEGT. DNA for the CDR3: TGTGCCAGCAGTGACTCAGGGACAGGGGAGAACTTTCAGTACTTC. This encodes CASSDSGTGENFQYF.

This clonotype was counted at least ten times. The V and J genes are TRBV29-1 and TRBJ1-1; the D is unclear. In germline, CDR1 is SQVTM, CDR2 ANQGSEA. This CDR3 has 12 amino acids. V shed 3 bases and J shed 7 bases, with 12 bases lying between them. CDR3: CSVEEQGLEAFF. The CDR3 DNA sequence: TGCAGCGTTGAGGAACAAGGTCTTGAAGCTTTCTTT. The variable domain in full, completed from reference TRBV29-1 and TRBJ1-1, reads SAVISQKPSRDICQRGTSLTIQCQVDSQVTMMFWYRQQPGQSLTLIATANQGSEATYESGFVIDKFPISRPNLTFSTLTVSNMSPEDSSIYLCSVEEQGLEAFFGQGTRLTVV.

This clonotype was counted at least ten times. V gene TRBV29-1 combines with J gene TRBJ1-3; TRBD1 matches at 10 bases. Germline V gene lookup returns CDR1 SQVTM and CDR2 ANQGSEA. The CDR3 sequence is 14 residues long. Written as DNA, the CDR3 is TGCAGTGGGACAGGGGCCGACTCTGGAAACACCATATATTTT. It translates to CSGTGADSGNTIYF. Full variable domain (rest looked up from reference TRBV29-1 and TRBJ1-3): SAVISQKPSRDICQRGTSLTIQCQVDSQVTMMFWYRQQPGQSLTLIATANQGSEATYESGFVIDKFPISRPNLTFSTLTVSNMSPEDSSIYLCSGTGADSGNTIYFGEGSWLTVV.

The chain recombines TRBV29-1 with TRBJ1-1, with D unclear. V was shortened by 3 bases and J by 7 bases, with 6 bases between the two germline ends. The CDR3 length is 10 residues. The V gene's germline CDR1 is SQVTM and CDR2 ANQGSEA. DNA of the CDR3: TGCAGCGTTGACAGATATGAAGCTTTCTTT. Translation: CSVDRYEAFF.

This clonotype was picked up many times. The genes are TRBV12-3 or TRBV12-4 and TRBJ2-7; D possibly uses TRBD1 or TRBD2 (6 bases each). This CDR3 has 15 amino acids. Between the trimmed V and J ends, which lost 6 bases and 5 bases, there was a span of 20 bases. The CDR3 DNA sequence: TGTGCCAGCAGCTTTCGATCGGGGGCCTTGGACGAGCAGTACTTC. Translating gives CASSFRSGALDEQYF.

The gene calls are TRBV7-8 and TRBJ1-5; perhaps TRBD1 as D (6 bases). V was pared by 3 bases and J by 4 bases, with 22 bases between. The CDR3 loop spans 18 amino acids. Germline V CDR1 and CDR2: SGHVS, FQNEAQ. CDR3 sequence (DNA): TGTGCCAGCAGCTTGGGGACAATCATCCGTCCTCCTAATCAGCCCCAGCATTTT. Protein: CASSLGTIIRPPNQPQHF.